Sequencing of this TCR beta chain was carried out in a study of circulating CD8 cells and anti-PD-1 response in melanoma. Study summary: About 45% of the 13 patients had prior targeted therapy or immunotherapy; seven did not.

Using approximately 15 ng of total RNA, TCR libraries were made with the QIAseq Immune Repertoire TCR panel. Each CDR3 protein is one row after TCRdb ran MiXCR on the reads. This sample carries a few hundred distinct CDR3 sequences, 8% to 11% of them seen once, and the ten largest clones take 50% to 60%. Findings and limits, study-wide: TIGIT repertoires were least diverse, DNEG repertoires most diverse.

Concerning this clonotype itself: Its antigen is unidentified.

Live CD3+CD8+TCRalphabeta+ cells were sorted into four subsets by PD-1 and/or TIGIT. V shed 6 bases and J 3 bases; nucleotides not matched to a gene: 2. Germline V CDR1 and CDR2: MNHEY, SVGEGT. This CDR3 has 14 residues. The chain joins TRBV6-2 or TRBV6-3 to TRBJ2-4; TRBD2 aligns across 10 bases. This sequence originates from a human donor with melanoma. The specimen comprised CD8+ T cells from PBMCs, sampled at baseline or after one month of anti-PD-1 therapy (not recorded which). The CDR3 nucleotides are TGTGCCAGCAGATGGACTAGCGGCAAAAACATTCAGTACTTC. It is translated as CASRWTSGKNIQYF.